This T cell receptor (beta chain) originates from a study of blood T cell repertoires in COVID-19 (TCRdb year 2020). For the wider study: The collaborator samples originated in the United States, Italy and Spain and spanned the acute and convalescent phases of COVID-19. The prospective study material was composed of cDNA or gDNA derived from T cells, B-cell-depleted T cells, or PBMCs. The dataset comprised deeply sampled blood TCRbeta repertoires from subjects exposed to, actively infected with, or recovered from COVID-19. The repertoires were made available in a free public database intended to serve as a resource for research on the immune response to SARS-CoV-2. The samples were drawn from the first 160 participants of the ongoing ImmuneRACE study and from 950 to 1,500 subjects provided by 6 global collaborators. A de-identified subject ID, COVID-19 status, age in years and sex were almost always included in the sample metadata. HLA class I and class II types, where available, came from metadata supplied by the sample provider rather than from assay-based typing.

Overall results and qualifications from the work: The amount of clinical and demographic metadata varied by source and participant and was provided uncurated.

Regarding this clone: Its antigen is not yet known. No base-level quality is on record; no much larger clone is a single base apart.

The immunoSEQ Assay, a bias-controlled multiplex PCR, was used to amplify TCRbeta CDR3 regions from genomic DNA. From the authors' description of their analysis: The number of nucleated cells in each sample was estimated from the amplification of reference gene primers within the assay. To quantify the absolute abundance of each unique TCRbeta CDR3 rearrangement, sequence reads were collapsed and filtered. For each sample, productive Simpson clonality was calculated as the square root of Simpson's diversity index across productive rearrangements. What TCRdb holds here is the immuneACCESS table cut down to in-frame rearrangements. Part of the clones is not present; checked against another copy, under half of the missing clones reflect an unresolved V gene, and the others are unexplained. From that table come the V and J calls and clone size; the DNA was used to work out D and trimming. This sample is represented by some 300,000 clones; roughly 89% of them were singletons. The ten biggest clones cover around 0.97% of the sample.

At one collaborating source in Seattle, patients were enrolled during active infection and were followed longitudinally through the course of disease. Each collaborating institution followed its own protocols to collect whole blood in K2EDTA tubes. Collaborator samples were shipped for TCRbeta analysis as frozen whole blood, isolated PBMCs, or DNA extracted from either sample type. The CDR3 contains 13 residues, cysteine and phenylalanine counted. Solely the CDR3 DNA is kept, with 39 bases framed from the first base. The V end loses 5 bases and the J end loses 8 bases, and a stretch of 16 bases separates them. For CDR1 and CDR2, the germline V gene lists MDHEN and SYDVKM.

This chain joins TRBV28 to TRBJ2-7, with TRBD2 as a weak D call on 6 bases. Sequenced: peripheral blood. This receptor was identified in a woman between 40 and 55 years old with COVID-19, enrolled during active disease. The CDR3 protein is CASSLGRELKQYF. The sequenced DNA: TGTGCCAGCAGTCTCGGTCGGGAGCTTAAGCAGTACTTC.